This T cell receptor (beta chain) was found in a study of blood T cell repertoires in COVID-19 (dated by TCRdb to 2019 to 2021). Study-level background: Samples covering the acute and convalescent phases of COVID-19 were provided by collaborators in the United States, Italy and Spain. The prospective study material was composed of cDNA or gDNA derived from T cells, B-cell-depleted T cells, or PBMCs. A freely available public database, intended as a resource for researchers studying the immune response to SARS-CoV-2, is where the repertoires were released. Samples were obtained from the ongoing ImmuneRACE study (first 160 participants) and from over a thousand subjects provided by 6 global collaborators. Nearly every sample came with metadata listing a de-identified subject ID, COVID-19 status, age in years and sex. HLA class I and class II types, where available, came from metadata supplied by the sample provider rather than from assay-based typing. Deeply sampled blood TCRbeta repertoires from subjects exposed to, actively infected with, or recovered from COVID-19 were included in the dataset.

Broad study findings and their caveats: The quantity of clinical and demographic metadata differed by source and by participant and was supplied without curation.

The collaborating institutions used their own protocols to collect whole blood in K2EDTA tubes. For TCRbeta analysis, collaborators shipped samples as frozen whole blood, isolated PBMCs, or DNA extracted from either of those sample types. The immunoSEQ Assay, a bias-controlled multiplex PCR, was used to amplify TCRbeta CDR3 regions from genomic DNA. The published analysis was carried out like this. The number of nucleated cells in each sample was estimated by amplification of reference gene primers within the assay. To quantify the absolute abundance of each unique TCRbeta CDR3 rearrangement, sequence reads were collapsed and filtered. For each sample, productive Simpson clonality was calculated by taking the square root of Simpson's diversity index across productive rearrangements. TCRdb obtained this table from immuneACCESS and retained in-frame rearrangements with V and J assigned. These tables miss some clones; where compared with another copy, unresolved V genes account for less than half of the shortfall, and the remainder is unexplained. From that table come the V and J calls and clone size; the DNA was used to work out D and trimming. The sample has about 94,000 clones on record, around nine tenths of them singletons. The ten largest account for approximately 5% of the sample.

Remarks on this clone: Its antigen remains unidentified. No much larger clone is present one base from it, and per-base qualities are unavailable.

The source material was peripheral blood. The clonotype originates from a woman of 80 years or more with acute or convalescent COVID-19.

The DNA is TGTGCCAGCAGGACAGGGACCGCCGGTGAGCAGTTCTTC. Its translation reads: CASRTGTAGEQFF. This chain joins TRBV9 to TRBJ2-1; TRBD1 fits 7 bases in the junction. From the cysteine through the phenylalanine, the CDR3 covers 13 amino acids. The CDR3 DNA has 39 bases and is translated from base 1. Trimmed from V: 5 bases; trimmed from J: 9 bases; junction bases lacking a gene match: 8. The CDR1 and CDR2 encoded by the germline V gene are SGDLS and YYNGEE.